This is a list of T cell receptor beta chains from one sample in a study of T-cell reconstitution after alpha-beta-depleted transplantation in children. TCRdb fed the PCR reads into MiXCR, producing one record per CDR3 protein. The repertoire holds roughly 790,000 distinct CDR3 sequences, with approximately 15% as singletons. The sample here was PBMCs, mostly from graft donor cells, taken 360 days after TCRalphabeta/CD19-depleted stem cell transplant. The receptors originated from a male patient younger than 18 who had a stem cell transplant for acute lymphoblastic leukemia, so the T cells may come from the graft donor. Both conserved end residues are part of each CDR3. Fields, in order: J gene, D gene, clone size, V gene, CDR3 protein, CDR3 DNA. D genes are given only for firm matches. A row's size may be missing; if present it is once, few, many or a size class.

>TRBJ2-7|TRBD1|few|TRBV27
CASRMTGGNYEQYF
TGTGCCAGCAGAATGACAGGGGGCAACTACGAGCAGTACTTC
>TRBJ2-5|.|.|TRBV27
CASSFEGQETQYF
TGTGCCAGCAGTTTTGAGGGACAAGAGACCCAGTACTTC
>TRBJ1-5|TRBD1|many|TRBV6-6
CASTPPGTAFQPQHF
TGTGCCAGCACCCCCCCCGGGACAGCATTCCAGCCCCAGCATTTT
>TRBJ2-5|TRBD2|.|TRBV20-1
CSAVLLAGVRETQYF
TGCAGTGCTGTGCTGCTAGCGGGGGTGCGGGAGACCCAGTACTTC
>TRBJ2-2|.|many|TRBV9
CASSVAGSNTGELFF
TGTGCCAGCAGCGTAGCGGGTTCGAACACCGGGGAGCTGTTTTTT
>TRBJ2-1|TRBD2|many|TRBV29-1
CSALPHWTSGQYSYNEQFF
TGCAGCGCCCTACCTCATTGGACTAGCGGGCAATACTCCTACAATGAGCAGTTCTTC
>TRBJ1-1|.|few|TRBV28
CASTRPAVFMNTEAFF
TGTGCCAGCACCCGACCTGCAGTCTTCATGAACACTGAAGCTTTCTTT
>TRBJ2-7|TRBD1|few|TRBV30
CAWNTGGLPYEQYF
TGTGCCTGGAACACAGGGGGCCTACCCTACGAGCAGTACTTC
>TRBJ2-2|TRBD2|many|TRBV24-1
CATREGHATGELFF
TGTGCCACCCGGGAGGGTCACGCCACCGGGGAGCTGTTTTTT
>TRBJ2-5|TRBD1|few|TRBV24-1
CATRQGVRETQYF
TGTGCCACCAGACAGGGGGTTCGAGAGACCCAGTACTTC
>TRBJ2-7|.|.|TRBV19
CASSTALSSYEQYF
TGTGCCAGTAGTACCGCACTATCCTCCTACGAGCAGTACTTC
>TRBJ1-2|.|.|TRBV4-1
CASSQAAGNYGYTF
TGCGCCAGCAGCCAAGCGGCAGGGAACTATGGCTACACCTTC
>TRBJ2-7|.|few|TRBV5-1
CASSFYELGSYEQYF
TGCGCCAGCAGCTTTTACGAACTCGGCTCCTACGAGCAGTACTTC
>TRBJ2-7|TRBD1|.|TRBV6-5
CASSYSIDRVISYEQYF
TGTGCCAGCAGTTACTCGATCGACAGGGTGATCTCCTACGAGCAGTACTTC
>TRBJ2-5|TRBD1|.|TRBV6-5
CASSYGTGSETQYF
TGTGCCAGCAGTTACGGGACAGGCTCTGAGACCCAGTACTTC
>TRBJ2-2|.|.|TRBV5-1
CASSSPGLASFTGELFF
TGCGCCAGCAGCTCCCCGGGGCTAGCGAGCTTCACCGGGGAGCTGTTTTTT
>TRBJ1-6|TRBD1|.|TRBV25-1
CASSEIDRVQSPLHF
TGTGCCAGCAGTGAGATAGACAGGGTTCAGTCACCCCTCCACTTT
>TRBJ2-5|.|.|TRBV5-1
CASAKGDPKETQYF
TGCGCCAGCGCGAAAGGAGACCCCAAAGAGACCCAGTACTTC
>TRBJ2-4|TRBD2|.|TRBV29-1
CSAAPTSENIQYF
TGCAGCGCCGCACCGACTAGCGAAAACATTCAGTACTTC
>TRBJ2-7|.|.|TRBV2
CASSETSAGWGILEQYF
TGTGCCAGCAGTGAAACGTCGGCGGGATGGGGTATACTGGAGCAGTACTTC
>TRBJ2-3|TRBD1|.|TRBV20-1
CSAPDRGHTDTQYF
TGCAGTGCTCCCGACAGGGGGCATACAGATACGCAGTATTTT
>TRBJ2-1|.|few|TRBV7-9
CASSLGFRGAYNEQFF
TGTGCCAGCAGCTTAGGGTTCCGCGGGGCCTACAATGAGCAGTTCTTC
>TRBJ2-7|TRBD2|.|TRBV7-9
CASSSLGRGAYEQYF
TGTGCCAGCAGCTCACTAGGGAGGGGAGCCTACGAGCAGTACTTC
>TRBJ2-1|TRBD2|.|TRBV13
CASSPMRESPSYNEQFF
TGTGCCAGCAGCCCCATGCGGGAGTCCCCCTCCTACAATGAGCAGTTCTTC
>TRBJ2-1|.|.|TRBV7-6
CASSFRLAQSSYNEQFF
TGTGCCAGCAGCTTTAGGCTGGCACAGAGCTCCTACAATGAGCAGTTCTTC
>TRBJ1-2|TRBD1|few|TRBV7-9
CASSFDRGPLYGYTF
TGTGCCAGCAGCTTCGACAGGGGCCCTCTCTATGGCTACACCTTC
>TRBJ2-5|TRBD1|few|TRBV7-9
CASSLTRGPAETEYF
TGTGCCAGCAGCTTAACCAGGGGGCCGGCAGAGACCGAGTACTTC
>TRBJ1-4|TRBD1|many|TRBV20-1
CSARDPGGGEKLFF
TGCAGTGCTAGAGATCCAGGGGGAGGAGAAAAACTGTTTTTT
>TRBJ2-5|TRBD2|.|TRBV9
CASGRALGVETQYF
TGTGCCAGCGGGAGGGCCCTCGGTGTAGAGACCCAGTACTTC
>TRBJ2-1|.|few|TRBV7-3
CASSQTRNNEQFF
TGTGCCAGCAGCCAGACTAGGAACAATGAGCAGTTCTTC
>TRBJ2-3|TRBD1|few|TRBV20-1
CSAVPGQGHKATQYF
TGCAGTGCTGTACCGGGACAGGGTCATAAAGCTACGCAGTATTTT
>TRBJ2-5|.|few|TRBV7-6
CASSLWSTLGLQETQYF
TGTGCCAGCAGCTTATGGTCCACCCTAGGGCTCCAAGAGACCCAGTACTTC
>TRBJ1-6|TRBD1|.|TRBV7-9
CASSLGPGQTNSPLHF
TGTGCCAGCAGCTTAGGACCGGGACAGACAAATTCACCCCTCCACTTT
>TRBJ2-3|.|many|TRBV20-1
CSASGGGTDTQYF
TGCAGTGCTAGCGGGGGCGGCACAGATACGCAGTATTTT
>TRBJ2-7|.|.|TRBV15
CATSPRASYEQYF
TGTGCCACCAGCCCACGGGCCTCCTACGAGCAGTACTTC
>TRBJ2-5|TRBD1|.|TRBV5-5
CASSATGGAGETQYF
TGTGCCAGCAGCGCTACAGGGGGAGCGGGAGAGACCCAGTACTTC
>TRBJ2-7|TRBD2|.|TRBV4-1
CASSQPTSGRAHEQYF
TGCGCCAGCAGCCAACCAACTAGCGGGAGGGCCCACGAGCAGTACTTC
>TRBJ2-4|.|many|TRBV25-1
CASSDSWRVDIQYF
TGTGCCAGCAGTGACTCGTGGAGGGTTGACATTCAGTACTTC
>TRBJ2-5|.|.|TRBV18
CASSPAIQETQYF
TGTGCCAGCTCACCAGCGATTCAAGAGACCCAGTACTTC
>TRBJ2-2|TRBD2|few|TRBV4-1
CASSQEGTSPLDTGELFF
TGCGCCAGCAGCCAAGAGGGGACTAGCCCCCTTGACACCGGGGAGCTGTTTTTT
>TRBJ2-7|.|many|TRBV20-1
CSARDFGTSYEQYF
TGCAGTGCTAGAGATTTCGGGACGTCCTACGAGCAGTACTTC
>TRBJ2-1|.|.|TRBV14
CASSQLGSSSYNEQFF
TGTGCCAGCAGCCAACTTGGCAGCAGCTCCTACAATGAGCAGTTCTTC
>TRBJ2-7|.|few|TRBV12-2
CASRLAASGRVIGQYF
TGTGCAAGTCGCTTAGCGGCTAGCGGGAGGGTTATAGGGCAGTACTTC
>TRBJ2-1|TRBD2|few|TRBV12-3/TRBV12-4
CASSFHLTSGRRPYNEQFF
TGTGCCAGCAGTTTTCATCTGACTAGCGGGAGACGCCCCTACAATGAGCAGTTCTTC
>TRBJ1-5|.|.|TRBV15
CATSTTGSRQPQHF
TGTGCCACCAGCACCACGGGCTCGCGGCAGCCCCAGCATTTT
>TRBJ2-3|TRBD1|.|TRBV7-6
CASSLATYRQGYSTDTQYF
TGTGCCAGCAGCTTAGCCACCTACCGACAGGGCTATAGCACAGATACGCAGTATTTT
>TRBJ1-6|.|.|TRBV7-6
CASSLATGSRVGNSPLHF
TGTGCCAGCAGCTTAGCGACGGGGTCTAGGGTCGGGAATTCACCCCTCCACTTT
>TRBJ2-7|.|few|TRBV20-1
CSAGGISYEQYF
TGCAGTGCTGGGGGCATATCCTACGAGCAGTACTTC
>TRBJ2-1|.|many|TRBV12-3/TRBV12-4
CASSTRRERYEQFF
TGTGCCAGCAGTACCCGGAGGGAAAGGTATGAGCAGTTCTTC